Sequencing of this TCR beta chain was carried out in a study of blood T cells in healthy people across ages. In its sample, this clonotype was seen once. Then a second PCR, running roughly 7 to 11 cycles, was carried out with a sample-barcoded 5' primer and a J-beta primer mix. Per-sample output comprised a minimum of 2.5 million paired-end reads containing CDR3. MiXCR, applied by TCRdb to the 5' RACE reads, yields one record per CDR3 protein. The sample records about 1.7 million distinct CDR3 sequences, 28% being singletons. This clonotype was obtained from a woman aged 30 to 39 in good health. The source material was blood.

CDR3 sequence: CASSSTGYNSPLHF. In DNA form, the CDR3 reads TGTGCCAGCAGCTCCACAGGGTATAATTCACCCCTCCACTTT. The rearrangement joins TRBV7-3 to TRBJ1-6, with D perhaps matching TRBD1 (6 bases). Germline V gives CDR1 SGHTA, CDR2 FQGTGA. V dropped 4 bases and J dropped 4 bases, with 8 bases sitting between them. The CDR3 is 14 residues long.